This T cell receptor beta chain was sequenced during a study of T cell responses to AZD1222 COVID-19 vaccine. Study-wide results and limits: Regions left unmutated in variants are reportedly the target of nearly half of spike-specific TCRs.

The CDR3 length is 14 residues. CDR1 is SEHNR, CDR2 FQNEAQ, per germline (reference sequence). V lost 3 bases and J 3 bases, leaving 9 bases between the germline ends. Only in-frame clones appear in the TCRdb table, and some are missing; sequencing was by immunoSEQ multiplex PCR. The sample yields 95,000 to 150,000 clones, around 86% seen once. Comment on this clone: Its target is unknown.

The sequencing used peripheral blood, collected 28 days after the second AZD1222 dose. The sequence was collected from an adult who received the AZD1222 COVID-19 vaccine. The chain uses TRBV7-9 and TRBJ1-5; no firm D call. Written as DNA, the CDR3 is TGTGCCAGCAGCTTCCATCAGGACAATCAGCCCCAGCATTTT. Its protein is CASSFHQDNQPQHF.